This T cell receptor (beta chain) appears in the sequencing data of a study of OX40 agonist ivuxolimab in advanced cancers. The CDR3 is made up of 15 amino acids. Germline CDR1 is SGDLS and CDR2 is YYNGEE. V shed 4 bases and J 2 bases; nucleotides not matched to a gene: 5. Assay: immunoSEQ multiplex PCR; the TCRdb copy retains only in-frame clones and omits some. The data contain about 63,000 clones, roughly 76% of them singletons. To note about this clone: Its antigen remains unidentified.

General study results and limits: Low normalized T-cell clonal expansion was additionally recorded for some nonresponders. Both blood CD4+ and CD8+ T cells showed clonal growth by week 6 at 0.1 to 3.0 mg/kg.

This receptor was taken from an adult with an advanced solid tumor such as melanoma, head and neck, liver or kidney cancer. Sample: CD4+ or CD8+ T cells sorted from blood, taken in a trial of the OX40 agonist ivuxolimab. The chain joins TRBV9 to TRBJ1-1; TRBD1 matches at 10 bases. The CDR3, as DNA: TGTGCCAGCAGCCGGGGGACAGGGGTAAACACTGAAGCTTTCTTT. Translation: CASSRGTGVNTEAFF.